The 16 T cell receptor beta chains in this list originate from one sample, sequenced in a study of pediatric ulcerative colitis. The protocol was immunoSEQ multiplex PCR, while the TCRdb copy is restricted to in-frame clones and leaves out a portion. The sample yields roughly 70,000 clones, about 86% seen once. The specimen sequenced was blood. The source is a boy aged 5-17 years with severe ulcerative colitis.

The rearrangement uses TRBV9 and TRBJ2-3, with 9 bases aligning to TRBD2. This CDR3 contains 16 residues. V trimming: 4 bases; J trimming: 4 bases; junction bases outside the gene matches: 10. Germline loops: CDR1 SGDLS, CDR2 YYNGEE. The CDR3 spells CASSPRTSAVSDTQYF. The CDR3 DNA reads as TGTGCCAGCAGCCCTCGGACTAGCGCCGTATCAGATACGCAGTATTTT.

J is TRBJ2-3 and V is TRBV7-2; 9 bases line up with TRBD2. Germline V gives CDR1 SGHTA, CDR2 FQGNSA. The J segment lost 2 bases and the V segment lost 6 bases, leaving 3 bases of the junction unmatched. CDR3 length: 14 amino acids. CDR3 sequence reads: CASRLAGNTDTQYF. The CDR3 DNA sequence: TGTGCCAGCAGGCTAGCGGGAAACACAGATACGCAGTATTTT.

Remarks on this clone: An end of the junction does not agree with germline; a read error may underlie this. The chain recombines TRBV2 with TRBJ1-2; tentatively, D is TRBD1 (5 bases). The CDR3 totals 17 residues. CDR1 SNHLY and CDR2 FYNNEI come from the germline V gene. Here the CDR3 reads CASREGVTPGQVYGYTF. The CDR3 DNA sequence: TGTGCCAGCAGAGAAGGGGTAACTCCGGGGCAAGTCTATGGCTACACCTTC.

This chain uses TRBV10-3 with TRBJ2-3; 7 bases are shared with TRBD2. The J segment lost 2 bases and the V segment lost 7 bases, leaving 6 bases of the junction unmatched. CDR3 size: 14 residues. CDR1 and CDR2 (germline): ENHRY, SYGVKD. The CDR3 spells CAITASGSTDTQYF. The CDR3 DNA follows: TGTGCCATCACGGCTAGCGGCTCCACAGATACGCAGTATTTT.

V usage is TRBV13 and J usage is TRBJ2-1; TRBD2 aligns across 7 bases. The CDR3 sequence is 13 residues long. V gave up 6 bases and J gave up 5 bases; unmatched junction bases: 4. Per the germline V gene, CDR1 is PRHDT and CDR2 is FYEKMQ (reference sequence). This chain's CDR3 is CASSGLADNEQFF. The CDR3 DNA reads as TGTGCCAGCAGTGGGCTAGCGGACAATGAGCAGTTCTTC. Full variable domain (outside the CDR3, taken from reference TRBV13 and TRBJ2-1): AAGVIQSPRHLIKEKRETATLKCYPIPRHDTVYWYQQGPGQDPQFLISFYEKMQSDKGSIPDRFSAQQFSDYHSELNMSSLELGDSALYFCASSGLADNEQFFGPGTRLTVL.

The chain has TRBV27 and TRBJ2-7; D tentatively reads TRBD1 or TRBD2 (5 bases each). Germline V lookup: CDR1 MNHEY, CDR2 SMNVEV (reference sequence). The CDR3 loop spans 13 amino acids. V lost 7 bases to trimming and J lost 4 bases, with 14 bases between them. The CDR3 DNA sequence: TGTGCCAGCACCCCTCGGGGCGGATACGAGCAGTACTTC. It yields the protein CASTPRGGYEQYF.

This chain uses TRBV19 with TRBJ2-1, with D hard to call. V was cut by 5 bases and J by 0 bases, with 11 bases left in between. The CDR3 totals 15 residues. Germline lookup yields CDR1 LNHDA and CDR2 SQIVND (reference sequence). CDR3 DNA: TGTGCCAGTAGTGTAATGCCCAGCTCCTACAATGAGCAGTTCTTC. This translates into CASSVMPSSYNEQFF. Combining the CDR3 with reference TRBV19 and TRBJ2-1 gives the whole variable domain DGGITQSPKYLFRKEGQNVTLSCEQNLNHDAMYWYRQDPGQGLRLIYYSQIVNDFQKGDIAEGYSVSREKKESFPLTVTSAQKNPTAFYLCASSVMPSSYNEQFFGPGTRLTVL.

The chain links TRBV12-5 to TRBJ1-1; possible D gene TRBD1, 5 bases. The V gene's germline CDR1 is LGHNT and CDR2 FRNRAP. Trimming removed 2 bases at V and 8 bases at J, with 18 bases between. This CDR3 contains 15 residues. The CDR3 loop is CASGLSHVPGLEAFF. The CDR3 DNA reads TGTGCTAGTGGTTTGTCTCACGTCCCAGGGTTGGAAGCTTTCTTT.

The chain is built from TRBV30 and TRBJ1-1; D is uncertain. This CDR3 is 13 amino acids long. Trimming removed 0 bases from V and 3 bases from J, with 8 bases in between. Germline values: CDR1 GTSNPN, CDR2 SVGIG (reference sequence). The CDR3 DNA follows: TGTGCCTGGAGTGTACCTCCACACACTGAAGCTTTCTTT. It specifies CAWSVPPHTEAFF.

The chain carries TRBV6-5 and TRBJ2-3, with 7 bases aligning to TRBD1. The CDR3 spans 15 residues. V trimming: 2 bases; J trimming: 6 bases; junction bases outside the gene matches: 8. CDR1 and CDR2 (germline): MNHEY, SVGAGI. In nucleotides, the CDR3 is TGTGCCAGCAGTTACACGCCAGGGGGTTCGGATACGCAGTATTTT. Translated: CASSYTPGGSDTQYF.

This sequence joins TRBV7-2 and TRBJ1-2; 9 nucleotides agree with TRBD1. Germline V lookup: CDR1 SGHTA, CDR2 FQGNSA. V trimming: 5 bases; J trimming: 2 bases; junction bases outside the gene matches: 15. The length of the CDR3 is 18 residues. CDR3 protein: CASSPQDRGYISNYGYTF. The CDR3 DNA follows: TGTGCCAGCAGCCCACAGGACAGGGGCTATATTTCCAACTATGGCTACACCTTC.

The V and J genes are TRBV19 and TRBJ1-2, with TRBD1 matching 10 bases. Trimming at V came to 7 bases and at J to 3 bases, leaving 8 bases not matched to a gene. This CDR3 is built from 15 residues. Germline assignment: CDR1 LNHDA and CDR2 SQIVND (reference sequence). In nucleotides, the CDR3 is TGTGCCAGTAACCCTGGGACAGGGGCCCACTATGGCTACACCTTC. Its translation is CASNPGTGAHYGYTF.

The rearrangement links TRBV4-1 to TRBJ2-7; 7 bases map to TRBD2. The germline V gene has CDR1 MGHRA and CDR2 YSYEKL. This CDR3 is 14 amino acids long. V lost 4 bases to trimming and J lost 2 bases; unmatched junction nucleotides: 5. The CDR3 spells CASSLEAGTYEQYF. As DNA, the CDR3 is TGCGCCAGCAGCCTTGAAGCGGGGACCTACGAGCAGTACTTC.

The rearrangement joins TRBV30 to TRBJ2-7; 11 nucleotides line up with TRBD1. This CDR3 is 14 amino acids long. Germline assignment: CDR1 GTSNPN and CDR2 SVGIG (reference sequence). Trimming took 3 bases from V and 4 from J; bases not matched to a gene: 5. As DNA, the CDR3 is TGTGCCTGGAGCGTCGGGACAGGGGGATACGAGCAGTACTTC. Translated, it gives CAWSVGTGGYEQYF. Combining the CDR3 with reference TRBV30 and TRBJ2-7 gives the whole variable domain SQTIHQWPATLVQPVGSPLSLECTVEGTSNPNLYWYRQAAGRGLQLLFYSVGIGQISSEVPQNLSASRPQDRQFILSSKKLLLSDSGFYLCAWSVGTGGYEQYFGPGTRLTVT.

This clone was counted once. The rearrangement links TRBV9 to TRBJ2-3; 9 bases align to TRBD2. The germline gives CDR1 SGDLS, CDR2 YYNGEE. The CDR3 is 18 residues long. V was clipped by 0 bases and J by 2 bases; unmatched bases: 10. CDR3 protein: CASSVGLAGSFLTDTQYF. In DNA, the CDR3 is TGTGCCAGCAGCGTAGGTCTAGCGGGATCCTTCCTCACAGATACGCAGTATTTT.

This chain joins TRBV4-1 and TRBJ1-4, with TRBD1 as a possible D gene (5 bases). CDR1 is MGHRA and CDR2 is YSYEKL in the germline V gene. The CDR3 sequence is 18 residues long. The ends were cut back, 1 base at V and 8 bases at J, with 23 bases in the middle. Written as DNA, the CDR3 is TGCGCCAGCAGCCAAGTTGATCGGAGCACGGGGGACGGGGAAAAACTGTTTTTT. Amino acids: CASSQVDRSTGDGEKLFF.